The sequence of this TCR beta chain was determined in a study of blood T cell repertoires in COVID-19. Whole-study context: Nucleic acid was either cDNA or gDNA, and it came from T cells, B-cell-depleted T cells, or PBMCs.

Germline loops: CDR1 LGHDT, CDR2 YNNKEL (reference sequence). The CDR3 runs to 17 residues. V gave up 7 bases and J gave up 1 base, with 22 bases separating them. Sequencing was performed with immunoSEQ multiplex PCR; in TCRdb, only in-frame clones are kept and a portion is missing. The sample lists about 110,000 clones, 82% occurring once. Source material: peripheral blood. The TCR comes from a woman aged 55-69 years with acute or convalescent COVID-19. The V and J genes are TRBV3-1 (or the pseudogene TRBV3-2) and TRBJ1-1, with D perhaps TRBD1 (5 bases). As DNA, the CDR3 is TGTGCCAGCACCTCCGCGGATCGGCGGGGGAAGAACACTGAAGCTTTCTTT. Its protein product is CASTSADRRGKNTEAFF.